The 9 T cell receptor beta chains below come from one sample, sequenced in a study of blood T cell repertoires in COVID-19. Assay used: immunoSEQ multiplex PCR; TCRdb lists only in-frame clones, some missing. Altogether roughly 100,000 clones are present, roughly four fifths being singletons, with the ten largest covering about 4.8%. Sequencing used peripheral blood. These receptors all stem from a man between 60 and 75 years old with acute or convalescent COVID-19.

The chain recombines TRBV27 with TRBJ1-1; 10 nucleotides line up with TRBD1. Trimming at V came to 2 bases and at J to 1 base, leaving 1 base not matched to a gene. Germline V CDR1 and CDR2: MNHEY, SMNVEV (reference sequence). The CDR3 has 15 residues. The CDR3 DNA reads as TGTGCCAGCAGTTTACGGACAGGGGGGAACACTGAAGCTTTCTTT. It translates to CASSLRTGGNTEAFF.

The J gene is TRBJ1-6, the V gene TRBV7-8, with a possible D match to TRBD1 (6 bases). The CDR3 has 17 residues. Looked up from germline, CDR1 is SGHVS and CDR2 is FQNEAQ. V was pared by 1 base and J by 6 bases, with 16 bases between. This chain's CDR3 is CASSLENRVLANSPLHF. In nucleotides, the CDR3 is TGTGCCAGCAGCTTAGAAAACAGGGTATTGGCTAATTCACCCCTCCACTTT.

This chain links TRBV19 with TRBJ1-4, with D perhaps TRBD1 (5 bases). Per the germline V gene, CDR1 is LNHDA and CDR2 is SQIVND (reference sequence). The CDR3 contains 13 residues. V was cut by 5 bases and J by 8 bases, with 12 bases left in between. CDR3 coding DNA: TGTGCCAGTAGTTTCCAGGGAAGGGAAAAACTGTTTTTT. It translates to CASSFQGREKLFF.

V is TRBV6-5 and J is TRBJ1-2, with unresolved D. Germline CDR1 MNHEY, CDR2 SVGAGI. This CDR3 is 13 amino acids long. V lost 4 bases to trimming and J lost 4 bases, with 10 bases between them. The CDR3 DNA is TGTGCCAGCAGTTTCACAGATTTCTATGGCTACACCTTC. This encodes CASSFTDFYGYTF.

This sequence joins TRBV11-2 and TRBJ2-3; D not resolved. Trimming left V 1 base short and J 4 bases short, with 9 bases between. The CDR3 contains 14 residues. Germline assignment: CDR1 SGHAT and CDR2 FQNNGV. Written as DNA, the CDR3 is TGTGCCAGCAGCTTAGGAGGCGCGTCAGATACGCAGTATTTT. This encodes CASSLGGASDTQYF.

The chain has TRBV27 and TRBJ1-2, with 8 bases that match TRBD1. The CDR3 runs 13 residues. The germline V gene encodes CDR1 MNHEY and CDR2 SMNVEV (reference sequence). The J segment lost 6 bases and the V segment lost 3 bases, leaving 3 bases of the junction unmatched. The CDR3 here is CASSFRDRHGYTF. The CDR3 DNA reads TGTGCCAGCAGTTTCCGGGACAGGCATGGCTACACCTTC.

For this clone: One end of the junction fails to match germline, which may point to a read error. The chain uses TRBV7-7 and TRBJ2-5; TRBD2 aligns across 9 bases. Germline values: CDR1 SSHAT, CDR2 FNYEAQ (reference sequence). The CDR3 has 16 amino acids. The CDR3 sequence: CASSLDSGGPRETQYF. In nucleotides, the CDR3 is TGTGCTAGCAGCTTAGATAGCGGGGGACCTAGGGAGACCCAGTACTTC.

The chain links TRBV7-3 to TRBJ2-3; TRBD2 matches at 9 bases. This CDR3 contains 16 residues. Germline V gene data show CDR1 as SGHTA and CDR2 as FQGTGA. Germline trimming cut 0 bases from V and 6 bases from J; bases unmatched to any gene: 7. CDR3: CASSLTLAGGHDTQYF. CDR3 DNA sequence: TGTGCCAGCAGCTTAACCTTGGCGGGGGGGCATGATACGCAGTATTTT.

This clone has just a few counts. This chain joins TRBV2 and TRBJ1-5, with 11 bases that match TRBD1. Germline loops: CDR1 SNHLY, CDR2 FYNNEI. V lost 7 bases, J lost 6 bases, and 5 bases stayed unmatched. The CDR3 has 14 residues. The CDR3 bases are TGTGCCAGCACCTGGACAGGGGGCAGTCAGCCCCAGCATTTT. As protein: CASTWTGGSQPQHF.